The sequence of this T cell receptor beta chain was determined in a study of T cells in Graves' hyperthyroidism and ophthalmopathy. It was RNA transcripts that yielded the amplified TCR beta CDR3 regions. The study used the HTBI primer set for a first-round RT-PCR of the TCR CDR3. TCRdb processed the multiplex PCR reads anew with MiXCR; each CDR3 protein has one entry. The data hold 250,000 to 350,000 distinct CDR3 sequences, with 16% observed a single time. Study results and limitations: Clonotypes that were expanded in thyroid above 0.001 mostly appeared in blood too. A 13 V-J model separated ophthalmopathy from stable hyperthyroidism.

Absence of ophthalmopathy progression within 18 months defined stable Graves' hyperthyroidism. From germline, CDR1 is SGHAT and CDR2 FQNNGV. V was pared by 4 bases and J by 3 bases, with 6 bases of the junction left unmatched. CDR3 length: 14 amino acids. Points on this clonotype: What it binds is not known. This may come from a read error, since a much larger clone is one base off.

The rearrangement uses TRBV11-2 and TRBJ2-7; TRBD1 aligns across 7 bases. Sequencing used blood. The source is a man in his thirties or forties with Graves' hyperthyroidism. CDR3 sequence reads: CASSSMDRNYEQYF. The CDR3 coding sequence is TGTGCCAGCAGCTCTATGGACAGGAACTACGAGCAGTACTTC.